The 15 T cell receptor beta chains reported below all come from one sample, sequenced in a study of blood T cell repertoires in COVID-19. Only in-frame clones appear in the TCRdb table, and some are missing; sequencing was by immunoSEQ multiplex PCR. The repertoire holds nearly 55,000 clones, with 78% as singletons. Specimen: peripheral blood. The receptors were sampled from a human donor with active or convalescent COVID-19. The donor label of this sample is uncertain.

This clone was observed a single time. J is TRBJ1-2 and V is TRBV14; possibly TRBD1 for D (6 bases). V was shortened by 5 bases and J by 1 base, with 17 bases between the two germline ends. The CDR3 length is 16 residues. CDR1 is SGHDN and CDR2 is FVKESK in the germline V gene. As DNA, the CDR3 is TGTGCCAGCAGCGAACGTCGAGACAGGATTAACTATGGCTACACCTTC. This sequence encodes CASSERRDRINYGYTF.

This chain joins TRBV5-4 and TRBJ2-1; 11 nucleotides agree with TRBD1. Germline V lookup: CDR1 SGHNT, CDR2 YYREEE (reference sequence). The V and J ends lost 4 bases and 8 bases, in that order; junction bases with no gene match: 8. The CDR3 spans 15 residues. CDR3: CASSRGGTGGDEQFF. CDR3 nucleotides: TGTGCCAGCAGCCGAGGAGGGACAGGGGGGGATGAGCAGTTCTTC.

V gene TRBV6-6 combines with J gene TRBJ1-1; 8 bases map to TRBD1. Germline CDR1 MNHNY, CDR2 SVGAGI (reference sequence). This CDR3 has 16 residues. The J segment lost 2 bases and the V segment lost 6 bases, leaving 11 bases of the junction unmatched. The CDR3 coding sequence is TGTGCCAGCAGCTCTGAAACGACAGGGGCCAACACTGAAGCTTTCTTT. Protein product: CASSSETTGANTEAFF.

V gene TRBV25-1 combines with J gene TRBJ2-5, with 9 bases identical to TRBD2. Trimming removed 9 bases from V and 2 bases from J; junction bases left unmatched: 7. The CDR3 totals 14 residues. Germline CDR1 and CDR2: MGHDK and SYGVNS. CDR3 sequence: CASVAGARQETQYF. As DNA, the CDR3 is TGTGCCAGTGTAGCGGGAGCCCGGCAAGAGACCCAGTACTTC.

This rearrangement joins TRBV6-2 or TRBV6-3 to TRBJ2-3; TRBD2 matches 12 bases. Looked up from germline, CDR1 is MNHEY and CDR2 is SVGEGT. The CDR3 loop spans 16 amino acids. Losses at the gene ends were 4 bases for V and 4 bases for J; bases not matched to a gene: 6. The CDR3 nucleotides are TGTGCCAGCAGTTCGACGACTAGCGGGAGTGCAGATACGCAGTATTTT. Its translation: CASSSTTSGSADTQYF.

The rearrangement joins TRBV5-1 to TRBJ2-4; possibly TRBD2 for D (5 bases). V lost 4 bases, J lost 0 bases, and 8 bases lay in between. In germline, CDR1 is SGHRS, CDR2 YFSETQ. This CDR3 contains 14 residues. CDR3 in amino acids: CASSVARAKNIQYF. As DNA, the CDR3 is TGCGCCAGCAGCGTAGCGCGAGCCAAAAACATTCAGTACTTC. Using reference TRBV5-1 and TRBJ2-4 for the parts outside the CDR3, the full variable domain is KAGVTQTPRYLIKTRGQQVTLSCSPISGHRSVSWYQQTPGQGLQFLFEYFSETQRNKGNFPGRFSGRQFSNSRSEMNVSTLELGDSALYLCASSVARAKNIQYFGAGTRLSVL.

The sample holds one count of this clone. V gene TRBV27 combines with J gene TRBJ1-5; 7 bases map to TRBD1. The germline V gene has CDR1 MNHEY and CDR2 SMNVEV (reference sequence). The V segment lost 2 bases and the J segment 3 bases; nucleotides outside the gene matches: 10. The CDR3 runs to 17 residues. CDR3 coding DNA: TGTGCCAGCAGTTTAAATATAGGGGGCACCCTCAATCAGCCCCAGCATTTT. It translates to CASSLNIGGTLNQPQHF.

The chain employs TRBV9 and TRBJ2-2, with D unresolved. The CDR3 contains 16 residues. V dropped 0 bases and J dropped 0 bases, with 9 bases sitting between them. In germline, CDR1 is SGDLS, CDR2 YYNGEE. CDR3 coding DNA: TGTGCCAGCAGCGTAGCGGTACTCGCGAACACCGGGGAGCTGTTTTTT. It specifies CASSVAVLANTGELFF.

This sequence joins TRBV4-2 and TRBJ1-6; possibly TRBD1 for D (5 bases). CDR3 length: 15 amino acids. Trimming cost V 4 bases and J 6 bases, with 13 bases left between them. Germline lookup yields CDR1 LGHNA and CDR2 YNFKEQ. The CDR3 coding sequence is TGTGCCAGCAGCCCCAGGGAGGCGAGTAATTCACCCCTCCACTTT. Translating gives CASSPREASNSPLHF.

This rearrangement joins TRBV30 to TRBJ2-7; D may be TRBD2 (5 bases). Germline V gene data show CDR1 as GTSNPN and CDR2 as SVGIG (reference sequence). The V end was cut by 4 bases, the J end by 2 bases, with 12 bases between. CDR3 length: 13 amino acids. CDR3: CAWTRGLTYEQYF. The CDR3 coding sequence is TGTGCCTGGACCCGCGGACTGACCTACGAGCAGTACTTC.

V gene TRBV5-6 combines with J gene TRBJ1-4; 8 nucleotides line up with TRBD1. This CDR3 comprises 14 residues. Germline V gives CDR1 SGHDT, CDR2 YYEEEE. V was clipped by 3 bases and J by 8 bases; unmatched bases: 6. CDR3 nucleotides: TGTGCCAGCAGCTGGACAGGGAGGGGCGAAAAACTGTTTTTT. Its protein product is CASSWTGRGEKLFF. The variable domain in full, completed from reference TRBV5-6 and TRBJ1-4, reads DAGVTQSPTHLIKTRGQQVTLRCSPKSGHDTVSWYQQALGQGPQFIFQYYEEEERQRGNFPDRFSGHQFPNYSSELNVNALLLGDSALYLCASSWTGRGEKLFFGSGTQLSVL.

V gene TRBV7-3 combines with J gene TRBJ1-5; TRBD1 might be the D (5 bases). This CDR3 region has 17 residues. Trimming stripped 1 base from V and 0 bases from J, with 13 bases between. CDR1 SGHTA and CDR2 FQGTGA come from the germline V gene. CDR3 amino acids: CASSLKTGHGSNQPQHF. DNA for the CDR3: TGTGCCAGCAGCTTAAAAACCGGACATGGTAGCAATCAGCCCCAGCATTTT.

The V gene is TRBV19, the J gene TRBJ1-5; D call uncertain. Trimming cost V 5 bases and J 2 bases, with 19 bases left between them. Germline V CDR1 and CDR2: LNHDA, SQIVND (reference sequence). The length of the CDR3 is 17 residues. This chain's CDR3 is CASSPQNTGTGNQPQHF. CDR3 DNA sequence: TGTGCCAGTAGTCCCCAAAATACGGGTACGGGCAATCAGCCCCAGCATTTT.

The chain has TRBV3-1 (or the pseudogene TRBV3-2) and TRBJ2-2; possible D gene TRBD2, 5 bases. Trimming took 5 bases from V and 7 from J, leaving 14 bases between them. CDR3 size: 14 residues. CDR1 and CDR2 from the germline V gene are LGHDT and YNNKEL (reference sequence). As DNA, the CDR3 is TGTGCCAGCAGCGCCCAAGGAAGCGGCGGGGAGCTGTTTTTT. This gives the protein CASSAQGSGGELFF.

Sample share makes this clone large. Other DNA sequences in the sample encode the same CDR3. V is TRBV7-9 and J is TRBJ2-3, with TRBD1 matching over 11 bases. Germline trimming cut 4 bases from V and 3 bases from J; bases unmatched to any gene: 3. The CDR3 runs to 15 residues. Germline V CDR1 and CDR2: SEHNR, FQNEAQ (reference sequence). This CDR3 reads CASSWGQGETDTQYF. The CDR3 DNA follows: TGTGCCAGCAGCTGGGGACAGGGGGAGACAGATACGCAGTATTTT.